The 26 T cell receptor beta chains presented below share a single source sample, sequenced in a study of T-cell reconstitution after alpha-beta-depleted transplantation in children. For TCRbeta, the library was prepared with unique molecular identifiers. A single record per CDR3 protein comes from TCRdb applying MiXCR to the PCR reads. The sample yields some 240,000 distinct CDR3 sequences, around 8.9% seen once. The input for sequencing was PBMCs from the stem cell graft donor, taken from the stem cell graft. The receptor set was obtained from a human donor who donated a stem cell graft to a child with SCID.

The sample holds many counts of this clonotype. V is TRBV11-2 and J is TRBJ1-1; D might be TRBD1 (5 bases). In germline, CDR1 is SGHAT, CDR2 FQNNGV. Between the trimmed V and J ends, which lost 0 bases and 7 bases, there was a span of 12 bases. This CDR3 is built from 14 residues. CDR3 nucleotide sequence: TGTGCCAGCAGCTTAGAGGGGGTTGACAGTGAAGCTTTCTTT. This sequence encodes CASSLEGVDSEAFF.

This clonotype occurred many times. The J gene is TRBJ1-1, the V gene TRBV5-1; the D gene is possibly TRBD1 (5 bases). Trimming pared 0 bases from V and 8 bases from J, leaving 11 bases between. The CDR3 is 13 residues long. Germline values: CDR1 SGHRS, CDR2 YFSETQ. The CDR3 DNA sequence: TGCGCCAGCAGCTTGGACCCCTCAGGGGAAGCTTTCTTT. As protein: CASSLDPSGEAFF.

This clonotype was detected only a few times. J is TRBJ2-7 and V is TRBV11-2; D is unclear. This CDR3 has 16 residues. CDR1 and CDR2 from the germline V gene are SGHAT and FQNNGV. The V and J ends lost 1 base and 0 bases respectively, with 13 bases between them. DNA of the CDR3: TGTGCCAGCAGCTTAGGCTCCGGGCTTCGCTCCTACGAGCAGTACTTC. Translating it yields CASSLGSGLRSYEQYF.

This clonotype has at least ten counts. CDR3 sequence: CASSPYGEGGPGRFQAFF. Here the CDR3 DNA reads TGTGCCAGCAGTCCATATGGGGAGGGGGGGCCGGGTAGATTTCAAGCTTTCTTT. This chain connects TRBV27 to TRBJ1-1, with TRBD1 as a possible D gene (6 bases). The V end was cut by 5 bases, the J end by 9 bases, with 31 bases between. Per germline, CDR1 MNHEY and CDR2 SMNVEV (reference sequence). The CDR3 loop spans 18 amino acids.

There are many counts of this clonotype. V gene TRBV2 combines with J gene TRBJ1-5; 8 bases align to TRBD1. With 1 base clipped from V and 7 bases from J, the junction kept 3 bases outside the gene matches. Germline loops: CDR1 SNHLY, CDR2 FYNNEI. The CDR3 is 14 amino acids. Written as DNA, the CDR3 is TGTGCCAGCAGTGAAGACAGGGGGTGGCAGCCCCAGCATTTT. It specifies CASSEDRGWQPQHF.

This clonotype was seen repeatedly, ten times or more. The genes are TRBV20-1 and TRBJ1-6, with D possibly being TRBD1 (5 bases). The CDR3 length is 16 residues. Germline V gives CDR1 DFQATT, CDR2 SNEGSKA (reference sequence). V lost 0 bases and J lost 8, with 17 bases in between. The CDR3: CSARDRARPKYSPLHF. CDR3 sequence (DNA): TGCAGTGCTAGAGACAGGGCGCGGCCGAAGTATTCACCCCTCCACTTT.

This clonotype was seen ten or more times. The chain combines TRBV11-2 with TRBJ2-1; unclear D gene. CDR1 SGHAT and CDR2 FQNNGV come from the germline V gene. Trimming removed 0 bases from V and 1 base from J, with 19 bases in between. The CDR3 runs 19 residues. The CDR3 here is CASSLDHVRTTRSYNEQFF. The CDR3 DNA sequence: TGTGCCAGCAGCTTAGATCATGTCAGGACCACACGTTCCTACAATGAGCAGTTCTTC.

This clonotype was counted at least ten times. The chain couples TRBV6-5 to TRBJ1-1; D is possibly TRBD1 (6 bases). Germline V gene data show CDR1 as MNHEY and CDR2 as SVGAGI. The CDR3 is 14 amino acids. Trimming stripped 4 bases from V and 1 base from J, with 10 bases between. The DNA of the CDR3 is TGTGCCAGCAGTTTCCAGACAGGGAACACTGAAGCTTTCTTT. Its protein is CASSFQTGNTEAFF.

The sample holds many counts of this clonotype. This sequence joins TRBV25-1 and TRBJ1-1; D is ambiguous. CDR1 and CDR2 from the germline V gene are MGHDK and SYGVNS. This CDR3 has 14 amino acids. The V gene lost 3 bases and the J gene lost 3 bases, with 11 bases spanning the gap. This chain's CDR3 is CASSEVGRDTEAFF. The DNA for the CDR3 is TGTGCCAGCAGTGAGGTGGGAAGGGACACTGAAGCTTTCTTT. Drawing the rest from reference TRBV25-1 and TRBJ1-1, the complete variable domain is EADIYQTPRYLVIGTGKKITLECSQTMGHDKMYWYQQDPGMELHLIHYSYGVNSTEKGDLSSESTVSRIRTEHFPLTLESARPSHTSQYLCASSEVGRDTEAFFGQGTRLTVV.

This clonotype was counted at least ten times. The chain is built from TRBV5-1 and TRBJ1-1; D not certain. Per the germline V gene, CDR1 is SGHRS and CDR2 is YFSETQ. This CDR3 has 15 residues. The germline V and J ends were trimmed by 4 bases and 0 bases, with 13 bases remaining between them. CDR3 DNA: TGCGCCAGCAGCAACCCCCGGAACATGAACACTGAAGCTTTCTTT. Protein product: CASSNPRNMNTEAFF. Full variable domain (missing parts from reference TRBV5-1 and TRBJ1-1): KAGVTQTPRYLIKTRGQQVTLSCSPISGHRSVSWYQQTPGQGLQFLFEYFSETQRNKGNFPGRFSGRQFSNSRSEMNVSTLELGDSALYLCASSNPRNMNTEAFFGQGTRLTVV.

In its sample, this clonotype was seen many times. The CDR3 region has the DNA TGCGCCAGCAGCTCCGGGACAGCTAATTCACCCCTCCACTTT. Residues: CASSSGTANSPLHF. The chain employs TRBV5-1 and TRBJ1-6; 7 positions match TRBD1. In germline, CDR1 is SGHRS, CDR2 YFSETQ. V lost 3 bases to trimming and J lost 6 bases; unmatched junction nucleotides: 3. The length of the CDR3 is 14 residues. Using reference TRBV5-1 and TRBJ1-6 for the parts outside the CDR3, the full variable domain is KAGVTQTPRYLIKTRGQQVTLSCSPISGHRSVSWYQQTPGQGLQFLFEYFSETQRNKGNFPGRFSGRQFSNSRSEMNVSTLELGDSALYLCASSSGTANSPLHFGNGTRLTVT.

The sample holds many counts of this clonotype. The V call is TRBV5-1, the J call TRBJ2-7; D is undetermined. This CDR3 comprises 13 residues. Trimming shortened V by 0 bases and J by 0 bases, and 4 bases separated the two germline ends. Germline CDR1 is SGHRS and CDR2 is YFSETQ. CDR3 region: CASSLAISYEQYF. Written as DNA, the CDR3 is TGCGCCAGCAGCTTGGCCATCTCCTACGAGCAGTACTTC.

This clonotype was counted ten times or more. This chain uses TRBV2 with TRBJ1-4; TRBD1 aligns across 8 bases. Germline V lookup: CDR1 SNHLY, CDR2 FYNNEI. V shed 6 bases and J 0 bases; nucleotides not matched to a gene: 6. The CDR3 sequence is 16 residues long. The CDR3 DNA follows: TGTGCCAGCAGGGCGACAGGGGTGGCAACTAATGAAAAACTGTTTTTT. Protein product: CASRATGVATNEKLFF.

This clonotype has more than one count but fewer than ten. The rearrangement joins TRBV29-1 to TRBJ1-2; D unclear. The germline V gene has CDR1 SQVTM and CDR2 ANQGSEA. This CDR3 has 12 residues. CDR3 in amino acids: CSDNRGKYGYTF. The CDR3 DNA is TGCAGTGACAATCGGGGAAAATATGGCTACACCTTC.

This clonotype was found many times. The chain combines TRBV5-5 with TRBJ1-1; D is unclear. CDR1 is SGHKS, CDR2 YYEKEE, per germline (reference sequence). This CDR3 is 14 amino acids long. V was pared by 2 bases and J by 0 bases, with 8 bases between. CDR3 region: CASSFGPLNTEAFF. CDR3 coding DNA: TGTGCCAGCAGCTTTGGACCTTTGAACACTGAAGCTTTCTTT.

This clonotype was recorded many times. V and J are TRBV12-3 or TRBV12-4 and TRBJ2-3; TRBD2 might be the D (5 bases). The germline V and J ends were trimmed by 2 bases and 0 bases, with 9 bases remaining between them. The CDR3 spans 15 residues. CDR3 loop: CASSLTSGSTDTQYF. CDR3 nucleotide sequence: TGTGCCAGCAGTTTAACAAGCGGTAGCACAGATACGCAGTATTTT.

The rearrangement links TRBV7-8 to TRBJ1-3; no definite D call. The CDR3 totals 15 residues. The V and J ends lost 5 bases and 0 bases respectively, with 11 bases between them. Germline V CDR1 and CDR2: SGHVS, FQNEAQ. The CDR3 loop is CASSPRRSSGNTIYF. Here the CDR3 DNA reads TGTGCCAGCAGCCCCCGGCGTAGCTCTGGAAACACCATATATTTT.

This clonotype came up many times. This sequence joins TRBV5-5 and TRBJ1-5; a weak D match, TRBD1 (5 bases). Germline-derived CDR1 and CDR2 are SGHKS and YYEKEE (reference sequence). The V end was cut by 5 bases, the J end by 4 bases, with 10 bases between. The CDR3 has 13 residues. The CDR3 nucleotides are TGTGCCAGCAGTTGGACATCTAATCAGCCCCAGCATTTT. Translating gives CASSWTSNQPQHF.

This clonotype has at least ten counts. The gene calls are TRBV12-3 or TRBV12-4 and TRBJ1-6; 12 nucleotides match TRBD1. J gave up 9 bases and V 6 bases, and 6 bases lay outside the gene matches. This CDR3 has 15 residues. The CDR3, as DNA: TGTGCCAGCAGCGCCTGGGACAGGGGGCGTTCACCCCTCCACTTT. Its translation: CASSAWDRGRSPLHF.

Many counts were recorded for this clonotype. The J gene is TRBJ1-1, the V gene TRBV5-1; D gene ambiguous. The CDR3 consists of 14 residues. V was clipped by 4 bases and J by 0 bases, with 10 bases between them. Germline-derived CDR1 and CDR2 are SGHRS and YFSETQ. The CDR3: CASSAGSLNTEAFF. The DNA of the CDR3 is TGCGCCAGCAGCGCCGGTTCGTTGAACACTGAAGCTTTCTTT.

The sample holds many counts of this clonotype. V and J are TRBV7-6 and TRBJ1-2, with TRBD1 matching 9 bases. Germline-derived CDR1 and CDR2 are SGHVS and FNYEAQ. The CDR3 spans 14 residues. The V and J ends lost 0 bases and 7 bases, in that order; junction bases with no gene match: 3. The CDR3 loop is CASSLADRGTGYTF. In DNA form, the CDR3 reads TGTGCCAGCAGCTTAGCTGACAGGGGGACTGGCTACACCTTC.

This clonotype was counted ten times or more. The gene calls are TRBV4-2 and TRBJ1-1; 7 positions agree with TRBD1. Germline assignment: CDR1 LGHNA and CDR2 YNFKEQ. Germline trimming cut 7 bases from V and 5 bases from J; bases unmatched to any gene: 7. The CDR3 spans 13 residues. The CDR3 loop is CASKTTGTTEAFF. DNA for the CDR3: TGTGCCAGCAAAACGACAGGGACTACTGAAGCTTTCTTT.

The sample holds many counts of this clonotype. V gene TRBV5-1 combines with J gene TRBJ1-2; 7 bases are shared with TRBD1. The CDR3 totals 13 residues. Germline V gene sequence: CDR1 SGHRS, CDR2 YFSETQ. The V gene end was trimmed by 4 bases and the J gene end by 5 bases; junction bases not matched to a gene: 5. CDR3 sequence: CASSPRTGYGYTF. CDR3 coding DNA: TGCGCCAGCAGCCCACGGACAGGTTATGGCTACACCTTC.

At least ten counts were recorded for this clonotype. As DNA, the CDR3 is TGTGCCAGCAGCTTATGGCCCCAAGCTCGCGTCGATGGAAACACCATATATTTT. It translates to CASSLWPQARVDGNTIYF. The chain is built from TRBV5-5 and TRBJ1-3; D is uncertain. The CDR3 sequence is 18 residues long. Deletions cut 2 bases from V and 3 bases from J, with 21 bases between. Looked up from germline, CDR1 is SGHKS and CDR2 is YYEKEE (reference sequence). The full variable domain, rest sourced from reference TRBV5-5 and TRBJ1-3, is DAGVTQSPTHLIKTRGQQVTLRCSPISGHKSVSWYQQVLGQGPQFIFQYYEKEERGRGNFPDRFSARQFPNYSSELNVNALLLGDSALYLCASSLWPQARVDGNTIYFGEGSWLTVV.

This clonotype occurred many times. V gene TRBV12-3 or TRBV12-4 combines with J gene TRBJ2-1; no firm D call. V shed 2 bases and J shed 6 bases, with 11 bases lying between them. The CDR3 sequence is 14 residues long. CDR3 in amino acids: CASSLKVDGNEQFF. In DNA form, the CDR3 reads TGTGCCAGCAGTTTAAAGGTAGATGGCAATGAGCAGTTCTTC.

This clonotype has at least ten counts. The chain employs TRBV3-1 and TRBJ1-2; the D gene is possibly TRBD1 (5 bases). Germline V gene sequence: CDR1 LGHDT, CDR2 YNNKEL (reference sequence). The V end was cut by 1 base, the J end by 4 bases, with 10 bases between. This CDR3 spans 14 amino acids. In nucleotides, the CDR3 is TGTGCCAGCAGCCAAGGTTTCGACAGCTATGGCTACACCTTC. Encoded protein: CASSQGFDSYGYTF.